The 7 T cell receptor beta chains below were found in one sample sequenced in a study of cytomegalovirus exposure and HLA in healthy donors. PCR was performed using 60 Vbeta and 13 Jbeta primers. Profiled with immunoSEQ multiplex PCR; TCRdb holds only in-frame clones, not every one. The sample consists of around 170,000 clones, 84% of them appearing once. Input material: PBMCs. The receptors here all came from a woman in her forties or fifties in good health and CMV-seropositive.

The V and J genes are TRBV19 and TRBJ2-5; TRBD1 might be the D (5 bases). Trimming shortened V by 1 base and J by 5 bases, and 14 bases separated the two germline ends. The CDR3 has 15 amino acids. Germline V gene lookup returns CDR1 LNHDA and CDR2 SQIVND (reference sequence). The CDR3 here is CASSIGSTAGETQYF. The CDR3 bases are TGTGCCAGTAGTATAGGCTCGACAGCAGGGGAGACCCAGTACTTC.

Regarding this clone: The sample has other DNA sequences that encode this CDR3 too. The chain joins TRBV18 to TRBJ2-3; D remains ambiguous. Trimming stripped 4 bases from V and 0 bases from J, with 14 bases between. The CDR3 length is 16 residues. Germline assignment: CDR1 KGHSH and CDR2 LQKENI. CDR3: CASSRQGPPSTDTQYF. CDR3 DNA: TGTGCCAGCTCACGACAAGGTCCGCCTAGCACAGATACGCAGTATTTT.

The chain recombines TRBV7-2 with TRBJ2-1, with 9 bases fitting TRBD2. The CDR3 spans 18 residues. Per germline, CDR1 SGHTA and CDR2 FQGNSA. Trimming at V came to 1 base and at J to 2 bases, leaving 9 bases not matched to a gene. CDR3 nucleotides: TGTGCCAGCAGCTTAGGTGCGGCGGGCGGGGGGGCCTACAATGAGCAGTTCTTC. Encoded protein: CASSLGAAGGGAYNEQFF.

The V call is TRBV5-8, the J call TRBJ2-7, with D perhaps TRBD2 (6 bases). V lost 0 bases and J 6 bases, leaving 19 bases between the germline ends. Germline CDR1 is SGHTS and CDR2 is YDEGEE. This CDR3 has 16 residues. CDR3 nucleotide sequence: TGTGCCAGCAGCTTGGCACCAGGGTACTCCGGGGGCGAGCAGTACTTC. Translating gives CASSLAPGYSGGEQYF. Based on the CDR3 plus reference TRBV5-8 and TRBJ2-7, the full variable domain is EAGVTQSPTHLIKTRGQQATLRCSPISGHTSVYWYQQALGLGLQFLLWYDEGEERNRGNFPPRFSGRQFPNYSSELNVNALELEDSALYLCASSLAPGYSGGEQYFGPGTRLTVT.

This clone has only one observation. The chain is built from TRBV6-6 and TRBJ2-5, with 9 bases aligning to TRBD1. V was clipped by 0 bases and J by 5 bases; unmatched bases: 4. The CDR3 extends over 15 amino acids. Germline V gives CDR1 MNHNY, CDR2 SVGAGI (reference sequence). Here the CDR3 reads CASSYSTGGSETQYF. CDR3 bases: TGTGCCAGCAGTTACTCTACAGGGGGCTCGGAGACCCAGTACTTC.

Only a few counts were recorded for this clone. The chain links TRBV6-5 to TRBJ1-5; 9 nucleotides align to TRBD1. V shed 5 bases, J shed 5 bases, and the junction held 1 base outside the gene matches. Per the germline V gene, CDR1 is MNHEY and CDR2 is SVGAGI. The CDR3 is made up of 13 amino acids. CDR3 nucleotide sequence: TGTGCCAGCAGTGGGGACAGGGATCAGCCCCAGCATTTT. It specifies CASSGDRDQPQHF.

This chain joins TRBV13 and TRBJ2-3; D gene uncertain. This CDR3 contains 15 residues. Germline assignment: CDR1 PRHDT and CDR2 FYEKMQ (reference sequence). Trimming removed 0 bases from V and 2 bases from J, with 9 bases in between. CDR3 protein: CASSLGARITDTQYF. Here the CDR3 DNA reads TGTGCCAGCAGCTTAGGAGCGAGGATCACAGATACGCAGTATTTT.